Each of the 5 T cell receptor beta chains below was sequenced from the same sample in a study of identical twins. TCRdb analysed the 5' RACE reads with MiXCR anew, one entry per CDR3 protein. This sample yields roughly 540,000 distinct CDR3 sequences, of which about 20% are seen a single time; around 0.9% belongs to the top ten. The data were also submitted as part of a second study, on T cells expressing NK-cell markers.

Source material: CD4+ T cells sorted from blood. The origin of the receptors is a woman between 18 and 30 years old in good health.

This clonotype occurred a few times. The chain uses TRBV13 and TRBJ2-3; 7 bases map to TRBD2. From germline, CDR1 is PRHDT and CDR2 FYEKMQ (reference sequence). The CDR3 runs to 13 residues. The ends lost 5 bases at V and 5 bases at J; junction bases unmatched: 4. CDR3 sequence reads: CASSLTGGDTQYF. The CDR3, as DNA: TGTGCCAGCAGCCTTACGGGAGGAGATACGCAGTATTTT.

This clonotype was detected ten times or more. The CDR3 protein is CASSYRDRVLLNIQYF. The CDR3 coding sequence is TGTGCCAGCAGCTACCGGGACAGGGTTCTATTGAACATTCAGTACTTC. The chain couples TRBV5-6 to TRBJ2-4; the match to TRBD1 covers 9 bases. CDR1 is SGHDT, CDR2 YYEEEE, per germline. Trimming took 3 bases from V and 7 from J; bases not matched to a gene: 11. The CDR3 has 16 residues. Combining the CDR3 with reference TRBV5-6 and TRBJ2-4 gives the whole variable domain DAGVTQSPTHLIKTRGQQVTLRCSPKSGHDTVSWYQQALGQGPQFIFQYYEEEERQRGNFPDRFSGHQFPNYSSELNVNALLLGDSALYLCASSYRDRVLLNIQYFGAGTRLSVL.

This clonotype appeared many times. This sequence joins TRBV6-1 and TRBJ2-7, with 12 bases matching TRBD2. Germline loops: CDR1 MNHNS, CDR2 SASEGT. With 6 bases clipped from V and 3 bases from J, the junction kept 6 bases outside the gene matches. This CDR3 has 15 amino acids. CDR3 coding DNA: TGTGCCAGCAGACCCGGACTAGCGGGATTCTACGAGCAGTACTTC. Translated: CASRPGLAGFYEQYF.

Of note for this clonotype: The junction departs from the called germline gene at one end, perhaps through a read error. The chain combines TRBV20-1 with TRBJ1-2; D gene uncertain. CDR1 and CDR2 (germline): DFQATT, SNEGSKA (reference sequence). This CDR3 is 8 amino acids long. CDR3 sequence: CSARDAYF. The CDR3 bases are TGCAGTGCTAGAGATGCCTACTTC.

The chain combines TRBV7-2 with TRBJ2-3; D not certain. The CDR3 runs to 14 residues. V was clipped by 3 bases and J by 7 bases, with 14 bases between them. Germline lookup yields CDR1 SGHTA and CDR2 FQGNSA. The CDR3 protein is CASSFGPARNTQYF. CDR3 DNA sequence: TGTGCCAGCAGCTTCGGGCCCGCAAGGAATACGCAGTATTTT.